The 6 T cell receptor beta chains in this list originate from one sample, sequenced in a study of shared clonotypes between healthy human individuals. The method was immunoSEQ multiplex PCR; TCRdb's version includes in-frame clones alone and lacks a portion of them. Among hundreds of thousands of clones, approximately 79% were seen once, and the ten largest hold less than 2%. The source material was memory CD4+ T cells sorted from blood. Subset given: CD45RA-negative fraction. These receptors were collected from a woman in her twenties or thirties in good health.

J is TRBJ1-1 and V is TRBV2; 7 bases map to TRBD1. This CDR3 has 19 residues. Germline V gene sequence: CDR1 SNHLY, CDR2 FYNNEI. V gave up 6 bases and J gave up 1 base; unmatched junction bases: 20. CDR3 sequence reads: CASRFPGVRDSRANTEAFF. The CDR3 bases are TGTGCCAGCAGATTCCCAGGGGTCCGGGACAGCAGGGCGAACACTGAAGCTTTCTTT.

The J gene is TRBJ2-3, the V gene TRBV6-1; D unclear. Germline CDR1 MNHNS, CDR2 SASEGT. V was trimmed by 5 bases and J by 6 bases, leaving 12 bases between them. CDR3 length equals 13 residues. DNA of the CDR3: TGTGCCAGCAGTCTACGGGTCGTGGATACGCAGTATTTT. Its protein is CASSLRVVDTQYF.

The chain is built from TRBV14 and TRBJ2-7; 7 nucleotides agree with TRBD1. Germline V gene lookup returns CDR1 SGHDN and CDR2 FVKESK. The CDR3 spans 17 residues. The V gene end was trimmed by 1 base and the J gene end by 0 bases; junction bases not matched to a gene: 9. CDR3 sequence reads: CASSQARDSLFSYEQYF. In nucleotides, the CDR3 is TGTGCCAGCAGCCAAGCCAGGGACAGTCTTTTCTCCTACGAGCAGTACTTC. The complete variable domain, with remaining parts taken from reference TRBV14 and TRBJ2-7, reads EAGVTQFPSHSVIEKGQTVTLRCDPISGHDNLYWYRRVMGKEIKFLLHFVKESKQDESGMPNNRFLAERTGGTYSTLKVQPAELEDSGVYFCASSQARDSLFSYEQYFGPGTRLTVT.

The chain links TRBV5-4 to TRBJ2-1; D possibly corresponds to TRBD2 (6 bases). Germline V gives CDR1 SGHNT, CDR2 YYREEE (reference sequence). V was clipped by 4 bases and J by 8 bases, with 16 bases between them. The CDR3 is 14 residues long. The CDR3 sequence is CASSPPRGGYEQFF. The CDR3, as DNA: TGTGCCAGCAGCCCCCCCCGGGGAGGCTATGAGCAGTTCTTC.

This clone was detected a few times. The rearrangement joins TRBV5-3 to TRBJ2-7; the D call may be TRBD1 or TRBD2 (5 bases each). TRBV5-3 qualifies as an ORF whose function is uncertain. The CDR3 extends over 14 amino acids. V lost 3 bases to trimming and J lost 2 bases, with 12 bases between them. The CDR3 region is CARSYLGEPYEQYF. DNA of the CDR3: TGTGCCAGAAGCTACCTAGGGGAGCCCTACGAGCAGTACTTC.

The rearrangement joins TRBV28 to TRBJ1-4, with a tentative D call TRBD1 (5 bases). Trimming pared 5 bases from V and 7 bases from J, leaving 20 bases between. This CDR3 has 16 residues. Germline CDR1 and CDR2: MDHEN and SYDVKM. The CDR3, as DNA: TGTGCCAGCAGTCGGGGCACGGGAACGGTCGGTGAAAAACTGTTTTTT. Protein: CASSRGTGTVGEKLFF.